This T cell receptor beta chain was identified in a study of spatial heterogeneity in lung cancer. The wider study: Detected beta-chain sequences consistently exceeded alpha-chain sequences. General observations from the study: The number of expanded tumor alpha and beta chains correlated with mutation number.

This clonotype was recorded many times. Its specificity is not known. MiXCR, applied by TCRdb to the 5' RACE reads, yields one record per CDR3 protein. The repertoire holds approximately 7,000 distinct CDR3 sequences, approximately 12% seen once, with about a fifth in the top ten. The CDR3 totals 10 residues. V dropped 7 bases and J dropped 7 bases, with 11 bases sitting between them. Looked up from germline, CDR1 is SQVTM and CDR2 is ANQGSEA. Described time point: sample taken at primary tumor resection. Material for sequencing was whole RNA from tumor, nontumor lung or frozen PBMC, left unsorted. The clonotype was recovered from a male donor with early-stage non-small cell lung cancer. Here the sequenced sample was lung tumor tissue, taken at surgery. The genes are TRBV29-1 and TRBJ2-7; D is possibly TRBD2 (6 bases). CDR3 coding DNA: TGCAGCGCCTCTGGAGGGGAGCAGTACTTC. It encodes CSASGGEQYF.